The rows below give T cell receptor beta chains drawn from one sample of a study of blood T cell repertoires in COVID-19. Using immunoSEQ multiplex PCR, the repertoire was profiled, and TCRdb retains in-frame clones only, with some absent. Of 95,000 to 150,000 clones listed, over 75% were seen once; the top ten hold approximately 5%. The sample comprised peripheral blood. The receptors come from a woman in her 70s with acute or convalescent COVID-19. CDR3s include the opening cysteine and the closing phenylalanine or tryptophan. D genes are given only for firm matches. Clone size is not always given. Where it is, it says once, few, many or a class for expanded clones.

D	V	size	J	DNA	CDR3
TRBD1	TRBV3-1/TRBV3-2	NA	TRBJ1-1	TGTGCCAGCAGCACGAGTGGGACAGCCAACACTGAAGCTTTCTTT	CASSTSGTANTEAFF
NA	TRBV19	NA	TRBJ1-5	TGTGCCAGTAGTATAGGGGCAGGGGTTCGCAATCAGCCCCAGCATTTT	CASSIGAGVRNQPQHF
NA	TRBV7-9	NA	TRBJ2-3	TGTGCCAGCAGCTTAGGGACCGGGGGGCGCACAGATACGCAGTATTTT	CASSLGTGGRTDTQYF
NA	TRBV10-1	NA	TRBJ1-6	TGCGCCAGCACCCAAATTATCGGTTCACCCCTCCACTTT	CASTQIIGSPLHF
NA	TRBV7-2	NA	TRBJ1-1	TGTGCCAGCAGCTCTTTCGGGGGTTTAACTGAAGCTTTCTTT	CASSSFGGLTEAFF
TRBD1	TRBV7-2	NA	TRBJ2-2	TGTGGGGCCGGACAGGGCAACACCGGGGAGCTGTTTTTT	CGAGQGNTGELFF
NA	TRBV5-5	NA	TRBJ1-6	TGTGCCAGCAGCTTTCTCGGGGGGCCTTCTTCACCCCTCCACTTT	CASSFLGGPSSPLHF
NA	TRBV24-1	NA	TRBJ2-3	TGTGCCACCAGTACTCCCGAGACATCGAAAAATACGCAGTATTTT	CATSTPETSKNTQYF
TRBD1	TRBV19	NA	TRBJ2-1	TGTGCCAGTAGTTACAGGGGGGCGGATGAGCAGTTCTTC	CASSYRGADEQFF
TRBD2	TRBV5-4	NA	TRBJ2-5	TGTGCCAGCAGCCTAGGGACTAGCGGGGGGATCCAAGAGACCCAGTACTTC	CASSLGTSGGIQETQYF
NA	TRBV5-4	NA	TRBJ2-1	TGTGCCAGCAGCTTGGGTACAGTCAATGAGCAGTTCTTC	CASSLGTVNEQFF
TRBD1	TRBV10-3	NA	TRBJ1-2	TGTGCCATCAGTGAGTCGAACAGGGGTCCGGGTGGCTACACCTTC	CAISESNRGPGGYTF
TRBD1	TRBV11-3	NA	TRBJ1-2	TGTGCCAGCAGCTTAGATGCAGGGGGCGGTTATGGTGGCTACACCTTC	CASSLDAGGGYGGYTF
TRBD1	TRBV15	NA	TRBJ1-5	TGTGCCACCAGCAGAGTAGGACAGGCTCGCAATCAGCCCCAGCATTTT	CATSRVGQARNQPQHF
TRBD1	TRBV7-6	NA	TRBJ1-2	TGTGCCAGCAGCCCGGGACAGAACCTCCGCGATGGCTACACCTTC	CASSPGQNLRDGYTF
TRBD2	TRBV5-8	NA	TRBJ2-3	TGTGCCAGCAGCTTGAGACTAGCCTCAGATACGCAGTATTTT	CASSLRLASDTQYF
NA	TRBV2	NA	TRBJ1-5	TGTGCCAGCAGTGAAGCAGGGGGTTACAATCAGCCCCAGCATTTT	CASSEAGGYNQPQHF
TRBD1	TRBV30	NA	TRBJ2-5	TGTGCCTGGAGTGTAAACAGGGGGGAGACCCAGTACTTC	CAWSVNRGETQYF
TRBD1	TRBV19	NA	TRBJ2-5	TGTGCCAGTAGCCCCCGGGGACAGGGGCAAGAGACCCAGTACTTC	CASSPRGQGQETQYF
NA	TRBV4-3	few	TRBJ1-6	TGCGCCAGCAGCCAAGATGGGGCAGCTTATAATTCACCCCTCCACTTT	CASSQDGAAYNSPLHF
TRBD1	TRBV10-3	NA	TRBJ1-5	TGTGCCAGCCAAGACAGGGGGAATCAGCCCCAGCATTTT	CASQDRGNQPQHF
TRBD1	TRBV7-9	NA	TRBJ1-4	TGTGCCAGCAGCTCGGGGGACAGGGATGGAGAAAAACTGTTTTTT	CASSSGDRDGEKLFF
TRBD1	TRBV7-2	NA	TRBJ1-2	TGTGCCAGCAGCTTAGGCCCAAGACAGGGGGATGGCTACACCTTC	CASSLGPRQGDGYTF
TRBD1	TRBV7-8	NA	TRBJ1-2	TGTGCCAGCAGCCAATACAGGGGCCACAATCATGGCTACACCTTC	CASSQYRGHNHGYTF
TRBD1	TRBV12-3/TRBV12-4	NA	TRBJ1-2	TGTGCCAGCAGCCCCGACAGGGCATGGGGCTACACCTTC	CASSPDRAWGYTF
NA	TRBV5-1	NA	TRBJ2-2	TGCGCCAGCAGCTTCTACCAGGGAAACACCGGGGAGCTGTTTTTT	CASSFYQGNTGELFF
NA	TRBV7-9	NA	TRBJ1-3	TGTGCCAGCAGCTTAGTTCCCGAAGCCTCTGGAAACACCATATATTTT	CASSLVPEASGNTIYF
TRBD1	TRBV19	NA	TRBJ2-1	TGTGCCAGTAGTATTAGACAGGGTCTCAATGAGCAGTTCTTC	CASSIRQGLNEQFF
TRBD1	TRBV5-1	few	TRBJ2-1	TGCGCCAGTGGACAGGGGTACAATGAGCAGTTCTTC	CASGQGYNEQFF